What follows describes a single T cell receptor (beta chain). These data are taken from a study of shared clonotypes between healthy human individuals. This table comes from immunoSEQ multiplex PCR, and its TCRdb copy is limited to in-frame clones, with some not included. The profile shows over a million clones, more than 75% of them singletons. This CDR3 contains 14 residues. V lost 1 base, J lost 5 bases, and 11 bases lay in between. CDR1 and CDR2 from the germline V gene are LNHNV and YYDKDF (reference sequence). The sample comprised memory CD4+ T cells from PBMCs. Documented subset: CD45RA-negative fraction. The chain uses TRBV15 and TRBJ1-1; D not certain. The receptor's source is a man in his late teens or twenties in good health. Some clones in this sample may be carry-over from other donors' samples. The CDR3 here is CATSRGRGWTEAFF. As DNA, the CDR3 is TGTGCCACCAGCAGAGGACGAGGTTGGACTGAAGCTTTCTTT.